This T cell receptor beta chain was retrieved from a study of cytomegalovirus exposure and HLA in healthy donors. Study at large: Later analysis reported that the roughly 120 validation repertoires shared the platform of the approximately 670 first-cohort repertoires.

A note on this clone: Its antigen is not identified.

Clones were sequenced by immunoSEQ multiplex PCR, and TCRdb holds only the in-frame ones, with some missing. This table has under 250,000 clones, around 80% appearing once. The donors were part of the 120-subject validation cohort, which stood apart from the approximately 630-subject first cohort. The CDR3 loop spans 15 amino acids. Germline values: CDR1 MNHNS, CDR2 SASEGT. Trimming left V 1 base short and J 0 bases short, with 10 bases between. The study, taken as a whole, reports: In vitro experiments confirmed that three CMV-associated chains were specific for CMV antigens.

The sample comprised PBMCs. The chain uses TRBV6-1 and TRBJ2-7, with TRBD2 as a possible D gene (5 bases). The receptor was isolated from a woman in her 30s in good health and CMV-seronegative. In nucleotides, the CDR3 is TGTGCCAGCAGTGAAGACCCGGGGAGCTCCTACGAGCAGTACTTC. The encoded protein is CASSEDPGSSYEQYF.